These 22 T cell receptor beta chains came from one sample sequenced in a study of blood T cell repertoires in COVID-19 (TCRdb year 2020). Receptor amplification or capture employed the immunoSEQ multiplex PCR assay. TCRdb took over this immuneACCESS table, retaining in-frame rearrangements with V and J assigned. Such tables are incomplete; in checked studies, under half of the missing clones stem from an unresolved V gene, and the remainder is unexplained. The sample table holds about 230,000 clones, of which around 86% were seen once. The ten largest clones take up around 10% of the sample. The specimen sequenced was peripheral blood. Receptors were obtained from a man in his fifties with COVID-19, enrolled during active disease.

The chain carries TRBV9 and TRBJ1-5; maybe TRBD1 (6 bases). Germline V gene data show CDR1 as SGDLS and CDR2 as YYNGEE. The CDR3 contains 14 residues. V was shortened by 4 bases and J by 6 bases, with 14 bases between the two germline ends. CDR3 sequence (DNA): TGTGCCAGCAGCACACAGGGAAGTGGTCAGCCCCAGCATTTT. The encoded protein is CASSTQGSGQPQHF.

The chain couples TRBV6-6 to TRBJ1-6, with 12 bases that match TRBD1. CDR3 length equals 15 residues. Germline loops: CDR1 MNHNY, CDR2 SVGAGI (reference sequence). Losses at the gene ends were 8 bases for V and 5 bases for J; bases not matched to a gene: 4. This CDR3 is CASGTGGANNSPLHF. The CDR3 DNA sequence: TGTGCCAGCGGGACAGGGGGCGCGAATAATTCACCCCTCCACTTT.

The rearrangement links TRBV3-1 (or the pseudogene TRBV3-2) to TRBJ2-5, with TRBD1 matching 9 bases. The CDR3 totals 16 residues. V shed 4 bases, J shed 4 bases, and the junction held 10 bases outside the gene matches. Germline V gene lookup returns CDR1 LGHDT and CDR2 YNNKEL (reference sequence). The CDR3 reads CASSPRQGGVSETQYF. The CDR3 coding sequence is TGTGCCAGCAGCCCCCGACAGGGGGGCGTCTCAGAGACCCAGTACTTC.

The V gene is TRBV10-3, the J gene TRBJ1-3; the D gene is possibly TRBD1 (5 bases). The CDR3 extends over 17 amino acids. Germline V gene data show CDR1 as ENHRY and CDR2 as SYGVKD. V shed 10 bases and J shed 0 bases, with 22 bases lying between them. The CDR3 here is CATKGRATRASGNTIYF. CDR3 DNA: TGTGCCACCAAGGGGAGGGCCACCAGGGCCTCTGGAAACACCATATATTTT.

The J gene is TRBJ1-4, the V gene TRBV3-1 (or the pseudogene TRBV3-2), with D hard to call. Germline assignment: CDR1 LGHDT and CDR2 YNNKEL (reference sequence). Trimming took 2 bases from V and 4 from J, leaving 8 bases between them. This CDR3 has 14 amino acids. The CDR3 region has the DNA TGTGCCAGCAGCCAATTTGGAGGTAATGAAAAACTGTTTTTT. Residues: CASSQFGGNEKLFF.

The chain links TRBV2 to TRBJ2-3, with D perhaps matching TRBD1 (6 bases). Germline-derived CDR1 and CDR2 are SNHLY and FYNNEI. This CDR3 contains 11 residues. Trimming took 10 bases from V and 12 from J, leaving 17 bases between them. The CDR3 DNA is TGTGCCACTGGGGGCGAACTTTTCCAGTATTTT. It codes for CATGGELFQYF.

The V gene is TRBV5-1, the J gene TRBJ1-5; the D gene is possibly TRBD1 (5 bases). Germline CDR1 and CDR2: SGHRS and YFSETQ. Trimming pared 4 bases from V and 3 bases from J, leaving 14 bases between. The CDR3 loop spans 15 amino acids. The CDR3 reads CASSVGGEPNQPQHF. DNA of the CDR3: TGCGCCAGCAGCGTAGGAGGGGAGCCCAATCAGCCCCAGCATTTT.

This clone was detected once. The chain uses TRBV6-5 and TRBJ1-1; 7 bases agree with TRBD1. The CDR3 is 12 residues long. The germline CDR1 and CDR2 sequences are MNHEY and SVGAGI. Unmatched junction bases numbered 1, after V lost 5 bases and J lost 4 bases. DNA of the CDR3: TGTGCCAGCAGTAACAGGGGCACTGAAGCTTTCTTT. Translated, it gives CASSNRGTEAFF.

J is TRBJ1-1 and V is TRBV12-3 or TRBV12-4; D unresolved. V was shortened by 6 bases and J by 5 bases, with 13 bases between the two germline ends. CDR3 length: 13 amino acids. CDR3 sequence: CASSPGRETEAFF. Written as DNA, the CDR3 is TGTGCCAGCAGCCCCGGCCGGGAGACTGAAGCTTTCTTT.

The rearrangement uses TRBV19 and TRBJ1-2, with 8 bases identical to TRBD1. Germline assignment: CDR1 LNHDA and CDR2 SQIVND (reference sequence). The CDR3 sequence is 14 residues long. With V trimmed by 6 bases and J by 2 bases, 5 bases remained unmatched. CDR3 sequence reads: CASSRQGRNYGYTF. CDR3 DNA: TGTGCCAGTAGCAGACAGGGGCGAAACTATGGCTACACCTTC. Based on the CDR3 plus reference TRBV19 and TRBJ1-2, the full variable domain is DGGITQSPKYLFRKEGQNVTLSCEQNLNHDAMYWYRQDPGQGLRLIYYSQIVNDFQKGDIAEGYSVSREKKESFPLTVTSAQKNPTAFYLCASSRQGRNYGYTFGSGTRLTVV.

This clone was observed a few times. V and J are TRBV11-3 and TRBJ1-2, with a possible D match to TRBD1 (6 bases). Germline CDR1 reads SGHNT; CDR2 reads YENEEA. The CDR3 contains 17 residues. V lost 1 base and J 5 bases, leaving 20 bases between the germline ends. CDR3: CASSLGEGGVWDYGYTF. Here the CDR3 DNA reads TGTGCCAGCAGCTTAGGAGAGGGGGGGGTATGGGATTATGGCTACACCTTC.

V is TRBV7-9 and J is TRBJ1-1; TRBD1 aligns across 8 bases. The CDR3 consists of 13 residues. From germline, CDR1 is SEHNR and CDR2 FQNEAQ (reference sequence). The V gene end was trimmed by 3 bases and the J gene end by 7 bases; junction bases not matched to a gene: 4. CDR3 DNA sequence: TGTGCCAGCAGCTTCAGGGGGCAGGGTGAAGCTTTCTTT. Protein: CASSFRGQGEAFF.

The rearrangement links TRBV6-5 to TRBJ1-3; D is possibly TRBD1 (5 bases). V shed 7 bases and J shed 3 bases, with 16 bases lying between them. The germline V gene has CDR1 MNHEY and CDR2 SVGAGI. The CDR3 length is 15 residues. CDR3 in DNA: TGTGCCAGCATGATACAGGAGTCCCTTGGAAACACCATATATTTT. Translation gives CASMIQESLGNTIYF.

The CDR3 DNA sequence: TGCAGCGTAGGGACTAGCGGACCTGCAGATACGCAGTATTTT. Encoded protein: CSVGTSGPADTQYF. The chain recombines TRBV29-1 with TRBJ2-3; 11 nucleotides align to TRBD2. The germline V gene encodes CDR1 SQVTM and CDR2 ANQGSEA. This CDR3 comprises 14 residues. V was pared by 6 bases and J by 4 bases, with 6 bases of the junction left unmatched.

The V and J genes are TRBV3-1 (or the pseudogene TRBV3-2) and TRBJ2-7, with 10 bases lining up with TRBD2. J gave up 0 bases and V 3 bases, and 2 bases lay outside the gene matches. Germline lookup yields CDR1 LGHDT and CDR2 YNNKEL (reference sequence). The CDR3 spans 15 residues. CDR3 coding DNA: TGTGCCAGCAGCCATAGCGGGAGGAGCTCCTACGAGCAGTACTTC. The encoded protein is CASSHSGRSSYEQYF.

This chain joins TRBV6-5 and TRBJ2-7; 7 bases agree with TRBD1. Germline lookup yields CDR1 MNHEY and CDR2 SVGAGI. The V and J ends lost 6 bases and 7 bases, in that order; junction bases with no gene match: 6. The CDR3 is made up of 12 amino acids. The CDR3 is CASRETGREQYF. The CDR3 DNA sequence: TGTGCCAGCAGGGAGACAGGGCGGGAGCAGTACTTC.

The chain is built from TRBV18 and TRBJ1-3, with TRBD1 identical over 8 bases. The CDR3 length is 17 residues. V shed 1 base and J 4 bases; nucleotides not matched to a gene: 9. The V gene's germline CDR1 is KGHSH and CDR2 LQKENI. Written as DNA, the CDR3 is TGTGCCAGCTCACCACTCGCGGACAGGGCGGTCGGAAACACCATATATTTT. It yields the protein CASSPLADRAVGNTIYF.

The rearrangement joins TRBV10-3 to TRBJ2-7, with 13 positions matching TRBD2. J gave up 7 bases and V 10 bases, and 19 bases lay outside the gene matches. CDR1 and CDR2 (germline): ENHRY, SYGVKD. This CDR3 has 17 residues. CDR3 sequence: CATHGGLAGEVRLEQYF. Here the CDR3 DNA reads TGTGCCACTCACGGAGGACTAGCGGGAGAGGTCCGGTTGGAGCAGTACTTC.

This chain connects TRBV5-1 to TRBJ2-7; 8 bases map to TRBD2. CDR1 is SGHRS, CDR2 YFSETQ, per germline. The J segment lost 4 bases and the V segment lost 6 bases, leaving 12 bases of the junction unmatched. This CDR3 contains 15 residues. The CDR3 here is CASIEGAGVQYEQYF. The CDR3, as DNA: TGCGCCAGCATTGAGGGAGCGGGGGTACAGTACGAGCAGTACTTC.

The CDR3 loop is CASSTQTGRITEAFF. The CDR3 nucleotides read TGTGCCAGCAGCACCCAGACAGGGCGCATCACTGAAGCTTTCTTT. This rearrangement joins TRBV5-4 to TRBJ1-1; 7 bases map to TRBD1. The CDR3 totals 15 residues. After removal of 4 bases from V and 4 bases from J, the junction contained 10 bases not matched to a gene. The germline CDR1 and CDR2 sequences are SGHNT and YYREEE (reference sequence).

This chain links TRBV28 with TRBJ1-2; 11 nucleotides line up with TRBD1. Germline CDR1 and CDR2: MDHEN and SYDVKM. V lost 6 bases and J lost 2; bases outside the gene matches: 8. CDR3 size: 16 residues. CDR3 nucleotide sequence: TGTGCCAGCAGGAGGACAGGGGGCACTTCGAACTATGGCTACACCTTC. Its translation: CASRRTGGTSNYGYTF.

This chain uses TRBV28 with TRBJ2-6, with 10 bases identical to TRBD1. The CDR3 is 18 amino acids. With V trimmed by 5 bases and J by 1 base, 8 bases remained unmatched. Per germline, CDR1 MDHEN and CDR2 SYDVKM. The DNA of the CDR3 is TGTGCCAGCAGTCTCCTGACAGGGGGCGGGTCTGGGGCCAACGTCCTGACTTTC. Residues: CASSLLTGGGSGANVLTF.